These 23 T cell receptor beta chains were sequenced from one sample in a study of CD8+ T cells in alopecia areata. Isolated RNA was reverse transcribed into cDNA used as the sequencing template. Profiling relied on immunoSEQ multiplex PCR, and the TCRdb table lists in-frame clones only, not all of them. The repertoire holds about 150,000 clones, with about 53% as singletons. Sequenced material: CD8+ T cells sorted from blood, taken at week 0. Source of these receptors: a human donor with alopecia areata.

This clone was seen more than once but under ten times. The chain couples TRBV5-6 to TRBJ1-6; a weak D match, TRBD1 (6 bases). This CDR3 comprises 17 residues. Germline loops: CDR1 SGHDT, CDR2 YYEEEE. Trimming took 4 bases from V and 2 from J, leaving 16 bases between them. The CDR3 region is CASSVATGHPYNSPLHF. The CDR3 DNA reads TGTGCCAGCAGCGTAGCGACAGGCCATCCCTATAATTCACCCCTCCACTTT.

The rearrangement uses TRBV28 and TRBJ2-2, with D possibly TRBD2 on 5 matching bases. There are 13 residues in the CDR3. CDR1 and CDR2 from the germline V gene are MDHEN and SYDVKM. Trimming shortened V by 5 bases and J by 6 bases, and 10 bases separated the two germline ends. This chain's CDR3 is CASSTGEAGELFF. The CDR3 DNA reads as TGTGCCAGCAGTACCGGGGAAGCCGGGGAGCTGTTTTTT.

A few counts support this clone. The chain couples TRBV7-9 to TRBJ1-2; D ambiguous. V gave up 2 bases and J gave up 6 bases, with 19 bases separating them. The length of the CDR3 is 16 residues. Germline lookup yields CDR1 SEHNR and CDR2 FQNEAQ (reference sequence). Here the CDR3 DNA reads TGTGCCAGCAGCTTACCTTCTCTCAAAGTAAGCGATGGCTACACCTTC. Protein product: CASSLPSLKVSDGYTF. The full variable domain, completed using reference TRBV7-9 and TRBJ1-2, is DTGVSQNPRHKITKRGQNVTFRCDPISEHNRLYWYRQTLGQGPEFLTYFQNEAQLEKSRLLSDRFSAERPKGSFSTLEIQRTEQGDSAMYLCASSLPSLKVSDGYTFGSGTRLTVV.

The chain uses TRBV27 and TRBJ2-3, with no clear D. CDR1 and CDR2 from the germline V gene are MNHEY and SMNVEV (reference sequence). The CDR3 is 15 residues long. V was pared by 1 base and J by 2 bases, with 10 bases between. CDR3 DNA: TGTGCCAGCAGTTTATATGTTGGAGACACAGATACGCAGTATTTT. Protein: CASSLYVGDTDTQYF.

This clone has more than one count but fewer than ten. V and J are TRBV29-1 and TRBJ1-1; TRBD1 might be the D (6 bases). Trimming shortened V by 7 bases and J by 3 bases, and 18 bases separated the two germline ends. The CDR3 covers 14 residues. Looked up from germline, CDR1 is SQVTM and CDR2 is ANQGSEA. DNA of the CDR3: TGCAGCGGGGTCGCACAGGGTTGGGACACTGAAGCTTTCTTT. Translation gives CSGVAQGWDTEAFF.

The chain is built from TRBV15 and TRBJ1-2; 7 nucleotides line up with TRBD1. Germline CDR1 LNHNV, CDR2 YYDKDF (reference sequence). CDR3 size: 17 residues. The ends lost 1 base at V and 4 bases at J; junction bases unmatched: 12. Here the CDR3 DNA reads TGTGCCACCAGCAGAGCCTCCGGGACAGCAGTTCTCTATGGCTACACCTTC. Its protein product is CATSRASGTAVLYGYTF.

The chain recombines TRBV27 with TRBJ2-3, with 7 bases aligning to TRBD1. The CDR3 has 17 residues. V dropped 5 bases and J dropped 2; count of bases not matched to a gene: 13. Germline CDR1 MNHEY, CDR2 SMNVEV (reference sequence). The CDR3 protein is CASSPTGTASITDTQYF. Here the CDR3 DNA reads TGTGCCAGCAGTCCGACCGGGACAGCGTCTATCACAGATACGCAGTATTTT.

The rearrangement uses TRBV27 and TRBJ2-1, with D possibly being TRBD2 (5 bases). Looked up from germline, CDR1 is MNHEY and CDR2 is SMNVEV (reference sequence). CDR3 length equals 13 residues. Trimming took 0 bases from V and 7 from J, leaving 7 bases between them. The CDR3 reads CASSLSQRNEQFF. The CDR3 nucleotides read TGTGCCAGCAGTTTATCTCAGCGGAATGAGCAGTTCTTC.

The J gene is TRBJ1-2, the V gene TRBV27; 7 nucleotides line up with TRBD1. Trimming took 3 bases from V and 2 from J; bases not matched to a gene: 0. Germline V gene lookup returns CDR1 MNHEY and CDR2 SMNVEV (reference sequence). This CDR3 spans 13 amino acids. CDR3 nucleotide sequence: TGTGCCAGCAGTTTGGGACAGAACTATGGCTACACCTTC. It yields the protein CASSLGQNYGYTF.

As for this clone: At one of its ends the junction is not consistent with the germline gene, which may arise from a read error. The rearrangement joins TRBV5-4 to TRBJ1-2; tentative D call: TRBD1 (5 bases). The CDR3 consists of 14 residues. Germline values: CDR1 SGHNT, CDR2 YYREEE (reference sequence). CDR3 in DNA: TGCGCCAGCAGCCAAGACAGAAACAACTATGGCTACACCTTC. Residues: CASSQDRNNYGYTF.

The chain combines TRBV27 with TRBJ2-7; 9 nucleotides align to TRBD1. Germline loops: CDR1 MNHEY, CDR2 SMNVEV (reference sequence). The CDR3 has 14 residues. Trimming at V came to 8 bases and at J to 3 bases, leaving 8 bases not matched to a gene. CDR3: CASAPGTGIYEQYF. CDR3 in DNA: TGTGCCAGCGCGCCAGGGACAGGGATCTACGAGCAGTACTTC.

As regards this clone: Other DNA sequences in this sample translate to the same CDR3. The DNA of the CDR3 is TGCAGCGTTGAACTAGCGGGGTACCAAGAGACCCAGTACTTC. The encoded protein is CSVELAGYQETQYF. The rearrangement uses TRBV29-1 and TRBJ2-5; 9 bases are a match to TRBD2. The CDR3 contains 14 residues. Germline V gene data show CDR1 as SQVTM and CDR2 as ANQGSEA. The V segment lost 2 bases and the J segment 0 bases; nucleotides outside the gene matches: 1.

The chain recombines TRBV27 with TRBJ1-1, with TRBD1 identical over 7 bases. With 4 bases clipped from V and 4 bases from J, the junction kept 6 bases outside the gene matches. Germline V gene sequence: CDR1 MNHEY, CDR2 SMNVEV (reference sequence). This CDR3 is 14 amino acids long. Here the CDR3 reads CASSSGSGGTEAFF. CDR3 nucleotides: TGTGCCAGCAGTTCGGGTTCAGGGGGCACTGAAGCTTTCTTT.

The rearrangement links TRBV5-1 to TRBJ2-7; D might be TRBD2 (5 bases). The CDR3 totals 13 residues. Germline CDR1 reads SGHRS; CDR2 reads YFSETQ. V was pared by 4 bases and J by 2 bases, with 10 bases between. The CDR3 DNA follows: TGCGCCAGCAGCATAACCGGGACCTACGAGCAGTACTTC. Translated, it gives CASSITGTYEQYF.

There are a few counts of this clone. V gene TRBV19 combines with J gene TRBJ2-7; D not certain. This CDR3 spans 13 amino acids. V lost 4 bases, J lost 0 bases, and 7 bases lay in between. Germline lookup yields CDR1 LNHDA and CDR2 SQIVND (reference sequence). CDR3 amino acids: CASSSAASYEQYF. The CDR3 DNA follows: TGTGCCAGTAGTAGCGCGGCCTCCTACGAGCAGTACTTC.

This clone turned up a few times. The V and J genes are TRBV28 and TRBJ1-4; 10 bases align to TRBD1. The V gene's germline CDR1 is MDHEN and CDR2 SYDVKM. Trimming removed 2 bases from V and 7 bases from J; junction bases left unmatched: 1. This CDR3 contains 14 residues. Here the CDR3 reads CASSLGDRGEKLFF. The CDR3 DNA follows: TGTGCCAGCAGTTTAGGGGACAGGGGTGAAAAACTGTTTTTT.

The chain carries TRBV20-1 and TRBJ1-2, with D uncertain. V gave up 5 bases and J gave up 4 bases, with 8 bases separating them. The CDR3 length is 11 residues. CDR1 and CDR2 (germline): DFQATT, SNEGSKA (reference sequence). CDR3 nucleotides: TGCAGTGCTCCCACTCTCTATGGCTACACCTTC. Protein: CSAPTLYGYTF.

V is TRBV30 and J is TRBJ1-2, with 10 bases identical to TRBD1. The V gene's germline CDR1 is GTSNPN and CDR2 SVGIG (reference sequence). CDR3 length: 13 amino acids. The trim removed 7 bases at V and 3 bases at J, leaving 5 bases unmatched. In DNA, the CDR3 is TGTGCCTCCTCGACAGGGGGCTACTATGGCTACACCTTC. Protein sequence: CASSTGGYYGYTF.

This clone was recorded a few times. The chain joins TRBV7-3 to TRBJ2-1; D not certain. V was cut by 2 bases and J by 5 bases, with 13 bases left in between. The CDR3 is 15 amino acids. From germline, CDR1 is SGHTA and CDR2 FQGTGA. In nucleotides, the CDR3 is TGTGCCAGCAGCTTATCATGGCTTCCCGACAATGAGCAGTTCTTC. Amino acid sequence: CASSLSWLPDNEQFF.

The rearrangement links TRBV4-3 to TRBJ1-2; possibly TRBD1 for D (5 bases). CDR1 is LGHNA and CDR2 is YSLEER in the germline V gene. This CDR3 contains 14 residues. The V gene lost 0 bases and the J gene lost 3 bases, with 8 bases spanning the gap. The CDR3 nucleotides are TGCGCCAGCAGCCAAGATGCGGGGGACTATGGCTACACCTTC. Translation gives CASSQDAGDYGYTF.

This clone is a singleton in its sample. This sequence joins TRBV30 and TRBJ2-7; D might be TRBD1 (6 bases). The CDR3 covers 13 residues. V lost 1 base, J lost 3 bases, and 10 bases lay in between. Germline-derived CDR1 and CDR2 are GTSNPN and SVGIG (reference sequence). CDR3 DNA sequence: TGTGCCTGGAGTGCGGGACATGGCTACGAGCAGTACTTC. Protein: CAWSAGHGYEQYF.

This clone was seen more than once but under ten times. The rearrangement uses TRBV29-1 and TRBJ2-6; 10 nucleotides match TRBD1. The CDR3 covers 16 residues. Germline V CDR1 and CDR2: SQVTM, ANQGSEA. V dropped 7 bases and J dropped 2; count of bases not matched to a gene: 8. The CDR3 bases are TGCAGCGCCAGGGACAGGGGAGAGGCTGGGGCCAACGTCCTGACTTTC. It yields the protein CSARDRGEAGANVLTF.

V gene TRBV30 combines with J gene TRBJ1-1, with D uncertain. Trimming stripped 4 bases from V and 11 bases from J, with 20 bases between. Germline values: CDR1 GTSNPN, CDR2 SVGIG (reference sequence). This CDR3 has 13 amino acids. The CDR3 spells CAWIRTAKSRAFF. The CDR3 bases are TGTGCCTGGATTAGGACGGCCAAGTCTCGGGCTTTCTTT.